The clone carrying this T cell receptor (beta chain) was seen only a few times. The antigen remains undetermined. Some clones are missing from TCRdb's copy, which holds only in-frame ones; the method was immunoSEQ multiplex PCR. The top ten clones hold approximately 0.5% of a sample with fewer than 100,000 clones, around nine tenths of them seen once. The data were obtained in a study of OX40 agonist ivuxolimab in advanced cancers. Study in general: Each patient was given ivuxolimab into a vein every 2 weeks, at 0.01 to 10 mg/kg. Study conclusions and caveats: Some of the lowest clonal expansion was seen in partial responders at 0.1-3.0 mg/kg.

CDR1 is MNHNS and CDR2 is SASEGT in the germline V gene. V shed 7 bases and J 3 bases; nucleotides not matched to a gene: 6. This CDR3 is built from 14 residues. Source: CD4+ or CD8+ T cells sorted from blood, taken in a trial of the OX40 agonist ivuxolimab. This sequence originates from an adult with an advanced solid tumor such as melanoma, head and neck, liver or kidney cancer. The chain combines TRBV6-1 with TRBJ1-3; TRBD1 agrees at 7 bases. CDR3 sequence reads: CASTRDSGGNTIYF. As DNA, the CDR3 is TGTGCCAGCACCCGGGACAGTGGTGGAAACACCATATATTTT.